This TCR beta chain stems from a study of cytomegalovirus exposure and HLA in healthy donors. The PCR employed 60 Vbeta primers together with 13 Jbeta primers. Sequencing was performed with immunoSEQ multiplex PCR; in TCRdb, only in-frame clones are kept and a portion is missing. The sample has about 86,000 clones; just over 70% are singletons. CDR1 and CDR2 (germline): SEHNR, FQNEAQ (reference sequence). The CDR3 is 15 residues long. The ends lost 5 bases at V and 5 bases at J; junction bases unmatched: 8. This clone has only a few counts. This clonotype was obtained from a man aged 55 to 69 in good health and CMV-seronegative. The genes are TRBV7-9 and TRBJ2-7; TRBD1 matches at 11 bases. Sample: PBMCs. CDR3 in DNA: TGTGCCAGCAGCGCCGGGGACAGGGGGAGCGACGAGCAGTACTTC. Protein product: CASSAGDRGSDEQYF.